This entry features one TCR beta chain sequence. This specimen comes from a study of blood T cell repertoires in COVID-19. J gave up 4 bases and V 2 bases, and 1 base lay outside the gene matches. The CDR3 extends over 14 amino acids. Germline values: CDR1 LGHDT, CDR2 YNNKEL (reference sequence). Libraries were prepared by immunoSEQ multiplex PCR; TCRdb keeps only in-frame clonotypes and omits some of them. This table has some 110,000 clones, approximately 81% appearing once. The J gene is TRBJ2-1, the V gene TRBV3-1 (or the pseudogene TRBV3-2); 8 bases map to TRBD1. The origin of this receptor is a man between 40 and 49 years old with acute or convalescent COVID-19. The specimen sequenced was peripheral blood. CDR3 protein: CASSQWTGYNEQFF. In DNA form, the CDR3 reads TGTGCCAGCAGCCAATGGACAGGGTACAATGAGCAGTTCTTC.